This T cell receptor beta chain emerged from a study of response to subunit inactivated influenza vaccine. TCRdb used MiXCR to reprocess the RT-PCR reads, holding one entry per CDR3 protein. The sample records fewer than 250,000 distinct CDR3 sequences, approximately 15% being singletons. V dropped 4 bases and J dropped 4 bases, with 17 bases sitting between them. The V gene's germline CDR1 is MGHRA and CDR2 YSYEKL. CDR3 length: 15 residues. The rearrangement uses TRBV4-1 and TRBJ2-7; D is perhaps TRBD2 (6 bases). The sequencing used CD8+ T cells sorted from PBMCs, collected less than 6 days after vaccination. This sequence originates from a man in his fifties or sixties who received an inactivated influenza vaccine. CDR3 nucleotides: TGCGCCAGCAGCCTCCGGGACGGTGGAGGGTACGAGCAGTACTTC. This translates into CASSLRDGGGYEQYF.